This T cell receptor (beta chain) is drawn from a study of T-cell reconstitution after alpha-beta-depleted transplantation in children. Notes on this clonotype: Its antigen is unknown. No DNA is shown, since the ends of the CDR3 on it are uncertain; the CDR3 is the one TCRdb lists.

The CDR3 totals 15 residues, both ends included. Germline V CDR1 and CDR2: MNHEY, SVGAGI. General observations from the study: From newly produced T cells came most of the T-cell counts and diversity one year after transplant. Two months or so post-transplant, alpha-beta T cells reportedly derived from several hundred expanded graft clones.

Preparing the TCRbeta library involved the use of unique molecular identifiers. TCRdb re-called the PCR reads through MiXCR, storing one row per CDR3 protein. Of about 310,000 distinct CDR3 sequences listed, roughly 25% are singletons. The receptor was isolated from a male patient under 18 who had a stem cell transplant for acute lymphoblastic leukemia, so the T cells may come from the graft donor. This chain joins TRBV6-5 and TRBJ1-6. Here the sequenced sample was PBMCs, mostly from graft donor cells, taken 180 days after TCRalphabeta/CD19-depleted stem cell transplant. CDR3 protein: CASSYFGPLNSPLHF.